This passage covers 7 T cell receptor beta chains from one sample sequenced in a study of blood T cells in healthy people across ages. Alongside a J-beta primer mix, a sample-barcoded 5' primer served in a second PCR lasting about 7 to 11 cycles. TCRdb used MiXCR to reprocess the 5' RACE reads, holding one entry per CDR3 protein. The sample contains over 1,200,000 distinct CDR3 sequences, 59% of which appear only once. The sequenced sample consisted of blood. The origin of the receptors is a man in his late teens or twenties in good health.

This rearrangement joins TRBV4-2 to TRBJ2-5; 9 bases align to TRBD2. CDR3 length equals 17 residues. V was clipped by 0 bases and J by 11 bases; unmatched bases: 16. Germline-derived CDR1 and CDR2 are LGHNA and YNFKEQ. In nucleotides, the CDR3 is TGTGCCAGCAGCCAAGATCCAGCGGCTAGCGGGGAAAATGAGCAGTACTTC. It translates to CASSQDPAASGENEQYF.

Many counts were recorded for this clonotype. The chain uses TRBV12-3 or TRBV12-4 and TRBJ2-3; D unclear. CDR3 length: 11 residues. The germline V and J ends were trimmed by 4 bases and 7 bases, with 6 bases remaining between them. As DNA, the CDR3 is TGTGCCAGCAGTTACTCGAATACGCAGTATTTT. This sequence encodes CASSYSNTQYF.

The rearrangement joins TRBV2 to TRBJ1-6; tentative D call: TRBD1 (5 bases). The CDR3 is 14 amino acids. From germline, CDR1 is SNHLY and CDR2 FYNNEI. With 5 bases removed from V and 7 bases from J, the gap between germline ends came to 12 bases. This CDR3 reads CASSQGSRNSPLHF. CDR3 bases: TGTGCCAGCAGTCAGGGATCGAGAAATTCACCCCTCCACTTT.

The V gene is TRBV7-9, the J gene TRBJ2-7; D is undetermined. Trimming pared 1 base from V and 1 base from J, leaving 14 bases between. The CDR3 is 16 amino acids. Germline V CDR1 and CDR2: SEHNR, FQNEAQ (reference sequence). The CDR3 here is CASSLGGAAESYEQYF. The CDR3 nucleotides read TGTGCCAGCAGCTTAGGTGGTGCTGCTGAGTCCTACGAGCAGTACTTC.

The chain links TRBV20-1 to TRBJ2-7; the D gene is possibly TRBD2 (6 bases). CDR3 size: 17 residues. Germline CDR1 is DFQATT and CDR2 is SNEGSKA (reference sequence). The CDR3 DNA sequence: TGCAGGGGGGGTCAAGTCAGCCGACTTGGAGAGAATTACGAGCAGTACTTC. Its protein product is CRGGQVSRLGENYEQYF.

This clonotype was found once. The CDR3 loop reads CASSNPRGGSYNEQFF. The DNA of the CDR3 is TGTGCTAGCTCTAATCCAAGAGGGGGTTCCTACAATGAGCAGTTCTTC. V and J are TRBV12-5 and TRBJ2-1; tentatively, D is TRBD1 (6 bases). Trimming left V 9 bases short and J 1 base short, with 19 bases between. The CDR3 contains 16 residues. Germline CDR1 reads LGHNT; CDR2 reads FRNRAP.

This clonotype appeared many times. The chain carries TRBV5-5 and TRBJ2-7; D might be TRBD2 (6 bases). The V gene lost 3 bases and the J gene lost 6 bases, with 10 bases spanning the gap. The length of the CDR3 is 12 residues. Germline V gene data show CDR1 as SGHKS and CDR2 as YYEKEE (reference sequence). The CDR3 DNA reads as TGTGCCAGCAGCTCGGGACTCGGCGAGCAGTACTTC. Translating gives CASSSGLGEQYF.